The 10 T cell receptor beta chains listed next were all sequenced from one sample in a study of CD8+ T cells in alopecia areata. After isolation, RNA underwent reverse transcription to generate cDNA as the sequencing template. Generated by immunoSEQ multiplex PCR, the TCRdb table keeps only in-frame clones and is missing some. The table lists around 180,000 clones, 60% of them singletons. Regarding treatment: oral pan-JAK inhibitor, 5-10 mg twice daily. This specimen consisted of CD4+ T cells sorted from blood, obtained at week 24, from a patient treated with tofacitinib. Source of these receptors: a human donor with alopecia areata.

The chain links TRBV7-9 to TRBJ1-2, with D unclear. V was cut by 1 base and J by 0 bases, with 6 bases left in between. CDR1 and CDR2 (germline): SEHNR, FQNEAQ (reference sequence). This CDR3 contains 14 residues. The CDR3 region is CASSLDQTNYGYTF. DNA of the CDR3: TGTGCCAGCAGCTTAGATCAGACTAACTATGGCTACACCTTC.

This clone was detected a few times. The chain joins TRBV10-3 to TRBJ2-6, with 7 bases identical to TRBD1. This CDR3 region has 15 residues. V lost 4 bases and J lost 5; bases outside the gene matches: 5. From germline, CDR1 is ENHRY and CDR2 SYGVKD. The CDR3 is CAISGTGTRANVLTF. DNA for the CDR3: TGTGCCATCAGTGGGACAGGCACCAGGGCCAACGTCCTGACTTTC.

The rearrangement links TRBV30 to TRBJ1-1; tentatively, D is TRBD1 (6 bases). This CDR3 comprises 16 residues. Germline V lookup: CDR1 GTSNPN, CDR2 SVGIG (reference sequence). The CDR3 DNA sequence: TGTAAACCGGACAGTTTCCCCGACGAGAAGGTCACTGAAGCTTTCTTT. It translates to CKPDSFPDEKVTEAFF.

This chain links TRBV4-3 with TRBJ1-2; D unresolved. Germline CDR1 LGHNA, CDR2 YSLEER. The CDR3 is made up of 15 amino acids. Trimming pared 0 bases from V and 4 bases from J, leaving 12 bases between. The CDR3 loop reads CASSQDRSVPYGYTF. CDR3 sequence (DNA): TGCGCCAGCAGCCAAGATCGGTCCGTTCCCTATGGCTACACCTTC.

The chain combines TRBV27 with TRBJ1-1; maybe TRBD1 (5 bases). Germline V gene data show CDR1 as MNHEY and CDR2 as SMNVEV (reference sequence). There are 16 residues in the CDR3. With 4 bases removed from V and 1 base from J, the gap between germline ends came to 16 bases. CDR3 sequence (DNA): TGTGCCAGCAGTTGGGCCGGGACGGGAAAGAACACTGAAGCTTTCTTT. As protein: CASSWAGTGKNTEAFF.

This clone was seen more than once but under ten times. The rearrangement uses TRBV30 and TRBJ2-5; 7 bases match TRBD1. V gave up 1 base and J gave up 4 bases; unmatched junction bases: 9. Germline V gene lookup returns CDR1 GTSNPN and CDR2 SVGIG (reference sequence). The CDR3 is 15 residues long. CDR3 DNA: TGTGCCTGGAGTGCCCAGGGACAGCAGGGAGAGACCCAGTACTTC. Its translation: CAWSAQGQQGETQYF.

This clone was picked up a small number of times. V usage is TRBV10-3 and J usage is TRBJ1-4; tentatively, D is TRBD1 (6 bases). V gave up 6 bases and J gave up 5 bases, with 16 bases separating them. Germline V lookup: CDR1 ENHRY, CDR2 SYGVKD. CDR3 length equals 15 residues. The DNA of the CDR3 is TGTGCCATCAGCCCGGACAGCGCACTCAATGAAAAACTGTTTTTT. Encoded protein: CAISPDSALNEKLFF.

The chain employs TRBV14 and TRBJ1-5, with D possibly matching TRBD1 (5 bases). The CDR3 has 13 amino acids. V lost 1 base and J lost 7, with 8 bases in between. CDR1 is SGHDN, CDR2 FVKESK, per germline. The CDR3 DNA is TGTGCCAGCAGCCAAGGAACAGGACAGCCCCAGCATTTT. Protein sequence: CASSQGTGQPQHF.

The V call is TRBV5-1, the J call TRBJ2-3, with TRBD1 matching 9 bases. The ends lost 0 bases at V and 4 bases at J; junction bases unmatched: 9. Germline V lookup: CDR1 SGHRS, CDR2 YFSETQ. The CDR3 covers 17 residues. The CDR3 protein is CASSLGDRARKADTQYF. DNA for the CDR3: TGCGCCAGCAGCTTGGGGGACAGGGCCCGAAAAGCAGATACGCAGTATTTT.

J is TRBJ1-2 and V is TRBV7-2; D remains ambiguous. This CDR3 spans 15 amino acids. Trimming stripped 2 bases from V and 2 bases from J, with 12 bases between. CDR1 is SGHTA and CDR2 is FQGNSA in the germline V gene. As DNA, the CDR3 is TGTGCCAGCAGCTTAAAGTTTGGGCAGAACTATGGCTACACCTTC. Residues: CASSLKFGQNYGYTF. The variable domain in full, with the rest retrieved from reference TRBV7-2 and TRBJ1-2, is GAGVSQSPSNKVTEKGKDVELRCDPISGHTALYWYRQSLGQGLEFLIYFQGNSAPDKSGLPSDRFSAERTGGSVSTLTIQRTQQEDSAVYLCASSLKFGQNYGYTFGSGTRLTVV.